This paragraph reports one T cell receptor (beta chain). No antigen is known for it. The use of a sample-barcoded 5' primer and a J-beta primer mix characterized a second PCR of 7 to 11 cycles. TCRdb analysed the 5' RACE reads with MiXCR anew, one entry per CDR3 protein. The repertoire holds about 650,000 distinct CDR3 sequences, with 40% to 65% as singletons. These data belong to a study of blood T cells in healthy people across ages. Study-level points and caveats: Naive T cell percentage by flow cytometry tracked strongly with beta diversity. Both higher diversity and more naive CD4+ cells marked long-lived donors when set against aged donors.

Trimming cost V 1 base and J 9 bases, with 13 bases left between them. The CDR3 runs 14 residues. Germline CDR1 and CDR2: SEHNR and FQNEAQ (reference sequence). Sequencing was performed on blood. V and J are TRBV7-9 and TRBJ1-5, with D possibly being TRBD1 (5 bases). The receptor was derived from a woman aged 80 or older in good health. In DNA, the CDR3 is TGTGCCAGCAGCTTAGGGAGGGACCTAGGGCCCCAGCATTTT. Its translation: CASSLGRDLGPQHF.